In its sample, the clone carrying this T cell receptor (beta chain) was seen a few times. Its antigen is undetermined. The read comes to an end 3 residues before the CDR3 does, leaving the germline J gene to fill in the end. This sample was included in a study of T cell clonality in common variable immunodeficiency. General study findings and limits: Shared TCRbeta clones were fewer between CVID subjects than controls. CVID subjects had higher TCRbeta clonality than healthy controls, most marked in about a third.

The repertoire was sequenced with immunoSEQ multiplex PCR; TCRdb's copy has only in-frame clones and lacks some. The table lists some 40,000 clones, with no singletons. Most patients and controls had Caucasian heritage. This CDR3 is 15 amino acids long. Germline-derived CDR1 and CDR2 are SGHTA and FQGNSA. V lost 5 bases, J lost 1 base, and 7 bases stayed unmatched. This TCR was recovered from a person between 18 and 75 years old in good health. Sequencing used peripheral blood mononuclear cells. The chain joins TRBV7-2 to TRBJ1-1; 7 nucleotides match TRBD1. This CDR3 is CASSLRHRGNTEAFF. CDR3 bases read: TGTGCCAGCAGCCTCCGACACAGGGGGAACACTGAA.